This TCR beta chain was recorded in a study of long-term antiretroviral therapy in people with HIV. On the study more broadly: Samples from the earliest time points predate the 2015 immediate-ART recommendation by about a decade. General study points: The study found narrower CDR3 length ranges in HIV repertoires than in controls. Increased diversity was seen after ART, yet it remained lower than in transplant donor controls.

The germline V gene has CDR1 MNHEY and CDR2 SMNVEV (reference sequence). V was trimmed by 1 base and J by 5 bases, leaving 14 bases between them. CDR3 size: 15 residues. A v3.0 immunoSEQ assay was performed at survey level. Produced via immunoSEQ multiplex PCR; TCRdb's table is partial and in-frame only. In the table there are 25,000 to 30,000 clones, just over 85% of which are singletons. As for this clone: The antigen remains undetermined.

This sequence joins TRBV27 and TRBJ2-5; the D call may be TRBD1 or TRBD2 (6 bases each). This receptor was identified in a young woman with HIV. The material sequenced was unsorted PBMCs, taken 0.8 years after starting antiretroviral therapy. The CDR3 here is CASSLFSGAGETQYF. The CDR3 coding sequence is TGTGCCAGCAGTTTATTCTCGGGGGCGGGGGAGACCCAGTACTTC.